These T cell receptor beta chains were read from a single sample in a study of shared clonotypes between healthy human individuals. Produced via immunoSEQ multiplex PCR; TCRdb's table is partial and in-frame only. The sample holds some 2.1 million clones, 85% to 95% seen once. The source material was naive CD4+ T cells sorted from blood. These receptors came from a man younger than 35 in good health. Both conserved end residues are part of each CDR3. The D gene is left open where the match is weak. Only some rows state a clone size, as once, few, many or a class for expanded clones.

.	TRBD2	TRBV6-6	TRBJ2-2	CASSYAISSGGELFF	TGTGCCAGCAGTTACGCTATTTCTAGCGGCGGGGAGCTGTTTTTT
.	.	TRBV6-1	TRBJ1-6	CASWATPGHSPLHF	TGTGCCAGCTGGGCTACACCAGGGCATTCACCCCTCCACTTT
.	.	TRBV6-5	TRBJ2-7	CASSRTRSYEQYF	TGTGCCAGCAGTCGGACGAGGTCCTACGAGCAGTACTTC
.	TRBD2	TRBV29-1	TRBJ2-1	CSDLGGPGNEQFF	TGCAGCGACCTGGGAGGGCCGGGCAATGAGCAGTTCTTC
few	TRBD2	TRBV14	TRBJ2-1	CASSQRGRGAYNEQFF	TGTGCCAGCAGCCAACGCGGGAGAGGCGCATACAATGAGCAGTTCTTC
.	.	TRBV9	TRBJ2-1	CASSVEQDSYNEQFF	TGTGCCAGCAGCGTAGAGCAAGACAGCTACAATGAGCAGTTCTTC
.	.	TRBV30	TRBJ1-5	CAWRRGGGNQPQHF	TGTGCCTGGAGGAGAGGGGGAGGAAATCAGCCCCAGCATTTT
.	.	TRBV6-1	TRBJ2-2	CASSETRDTTGELFF	TGTGCCAGCAGTGAAACAAGGGATACGACCGGGGAGCTGTTTTTT
.	.	TRBV11-2	TRBJ2-3	CASSSYLNTQYF	TGTGCCAGCAGCTCCTATCTTAATACGCAGTATTTT
once	TRBD2	TRBV6-6	TRBJ2-7	CASSYASGGPSYEQYF	TGTGCCAGCAGTTACGCGTCGGGAGGGCCCTCCTACGAGCAGTACTTC
.	.	TRBV6-6	TRBJ1-1	CASSLTASTEAFF	TGTGCCAGCAGTCTGACCGCGTCCACTGAAGCTTTCTTT
once	.	TRBV7-9	TRBJ2-1	CASSFDASGFF	TGTGCCAGCAGCTTCGACGCTTCGGGGTTCTTC
.	.	TRBV4-1	TRBJ1-1	CASSQVFREPFF	TGCGCCAGCAGCCAAGTATTTCGGGAACCTTTCTTT
.	.	TRBV6-5	TRBJ2-7	CASSSPSTAYEQYF	TGTGCCAGCAGTTCCCCGTCGACAGCCTACGAGCAGTACTTC
.	TRBD2	TRBV7-2	TRBJ2-1	CASSTGTSGGTDEQFF	TGTGCCAGCAGCACCGGGACTAGCGGGGGGACCGATGAGCAGTTCTTC
.	TRBD1	TRBV10-3	TRBJ2-1	CAISESFGTGGYEQFF	TGTGCCATCAGTGAGTCCTTCGGGACAGGGGGATATGAGCAGTTCTTC
.	.	TRBV28	TRBJ2-5	CALRGVAGTQYF	TGTGCCCTGAGAGGGGTCGCAGGGACCCAGTACTTC
once	.	TRBV30	TRBJ1-4	CAWSHQGTNEKLFF	TGTGCCTGGAGTCACCAGGGGACTAATGAAAAACTGTTTTTT
.	.	TRBV10-2	TRBJ2-5	CASSYSRETQYF	TGCGCCAGCAGTTACAGTAGGGAGACCCAGTACTTC
.	TRBD1	TRBV11-2	TRBJ1-1	CASSHLIRQGRNTEAFF	TGTGCCAGCAGCCACCTGATCCGACAGGGGAGGAACACTGAAGCTTTCTTT
.	.	TRBV7-9	TRBJ1-1	CASSLYKNTEAFF	TGTGCCAGCAGCTTGTACAAGAACACTGAAGCTTTCTTT
.	.	TRBV10-3	TRBJ1-1	CAISAAENTEAFF	TGTGCCATCAGTGCCGCAGAGAACACTGAAGCTTTCTTT
.	.	TRBV2	TRBJ1-1	CASSGTGSTEAFF	TGTGCCAGCAGCGGTACAGGGAGCACTGAAGCTTTCTTT